Each of the 4 T cell receptor beta chains below was sequenced from the same sample in a study. TCRdb reprocessed the 5' RACE reads with MiXCR, giving one entry per CDR3 protein. The sample holds 5,500 to 6,000 distinct CDR3 sequences, approximately 30% seen once. The sequenced sample consisted of memory CD4+ T cells sorted from a lymph node. Noted subset: memory CD4+ T cells, CD4+CD45RO+CD25-. All receptors come from a female donor with breast cancer.

This clonotype was found many times. The chain joins TRBV28 to TRBJ1-4, with 10 bases fitting TRBD1. Germline lookup yields CDR1 MDHEN and CDR2 SYDVKM. The junction had 4 bases not matched to a gene; V was cut back by 1 base and J by 8 bases. The CDR3 consists of 15 residues. DNA of the CDR3: TGTGCCAGCAGTTTATCCGGGACAGGGGTGGAAAAACTGTTTTTT. This encodes CASSLSGTGVEKLFF.

A single count supports this clonotype. The chain carries TRBV4-2 and TRBJ2-3; no reliable D call. CDR1 is LGHNA and CDR2 is YNFKEQ in the germline V gene. V was trimmed by 1 base and J by 10 bases, leaving 18 bases between them. This CDR3 is built from 15 residues. CDR3 bases: TGTGCCAGCAGCCAAGGACAAGGGCCTCAGAATGCGCAGTATTTT. It yields the protein CASSQGQGPQNAQYF.

Worth noting for this clonotype: Relative to the germline gene, one junction end is altered; a read error may explain this. The chain links TRBV5-4 to TRBJ2-6, with 7 bases lining up with TRBD1. This CDR3 has 15 amino acids. Per the germline V gene, CDR1 is SGHNT and CDR2 is YYREEE (reference sequence). CDR3 loop: CASSRRGTGANVPTF. The CDR3 DNA reads as TGTGCCAGCAGCCGCAGGGGAACAGGGGCCAACGTCCCGACTTTC. Looking up the rest from reference TRBV5-4 and TRBJ2-6 gives the full variable domain: ETGVTQSPTHLIKTRGQQVTLRCSSQSGHNTVSWYQQALGQGPQFIFQYYREEENGRGNFPPRFSGLQFPNYSSELNVNALELDDSALYLCASSRRGTGANVPTFGAGSRLTVL.

This clonotype is medium-sized (0.01 to 0.1%) within its sample. This chain connects TRBV11-2 to TRBJ2-5; 9 bases match TRBD2. V gave up 5 bases and J gave up 0 bases; unmatched junction bases: 4. Germline assignment: CDR1 SGHAT and CDR2 FQNNGV. This CDR3 contains 15 residues. The CDR3: CASSPGLANQETQYF. In DNA, the CDR3 is TGTGCCAGCAGCCCTGGACTAGCGAACCAAGAGACCCAGTACTTC.